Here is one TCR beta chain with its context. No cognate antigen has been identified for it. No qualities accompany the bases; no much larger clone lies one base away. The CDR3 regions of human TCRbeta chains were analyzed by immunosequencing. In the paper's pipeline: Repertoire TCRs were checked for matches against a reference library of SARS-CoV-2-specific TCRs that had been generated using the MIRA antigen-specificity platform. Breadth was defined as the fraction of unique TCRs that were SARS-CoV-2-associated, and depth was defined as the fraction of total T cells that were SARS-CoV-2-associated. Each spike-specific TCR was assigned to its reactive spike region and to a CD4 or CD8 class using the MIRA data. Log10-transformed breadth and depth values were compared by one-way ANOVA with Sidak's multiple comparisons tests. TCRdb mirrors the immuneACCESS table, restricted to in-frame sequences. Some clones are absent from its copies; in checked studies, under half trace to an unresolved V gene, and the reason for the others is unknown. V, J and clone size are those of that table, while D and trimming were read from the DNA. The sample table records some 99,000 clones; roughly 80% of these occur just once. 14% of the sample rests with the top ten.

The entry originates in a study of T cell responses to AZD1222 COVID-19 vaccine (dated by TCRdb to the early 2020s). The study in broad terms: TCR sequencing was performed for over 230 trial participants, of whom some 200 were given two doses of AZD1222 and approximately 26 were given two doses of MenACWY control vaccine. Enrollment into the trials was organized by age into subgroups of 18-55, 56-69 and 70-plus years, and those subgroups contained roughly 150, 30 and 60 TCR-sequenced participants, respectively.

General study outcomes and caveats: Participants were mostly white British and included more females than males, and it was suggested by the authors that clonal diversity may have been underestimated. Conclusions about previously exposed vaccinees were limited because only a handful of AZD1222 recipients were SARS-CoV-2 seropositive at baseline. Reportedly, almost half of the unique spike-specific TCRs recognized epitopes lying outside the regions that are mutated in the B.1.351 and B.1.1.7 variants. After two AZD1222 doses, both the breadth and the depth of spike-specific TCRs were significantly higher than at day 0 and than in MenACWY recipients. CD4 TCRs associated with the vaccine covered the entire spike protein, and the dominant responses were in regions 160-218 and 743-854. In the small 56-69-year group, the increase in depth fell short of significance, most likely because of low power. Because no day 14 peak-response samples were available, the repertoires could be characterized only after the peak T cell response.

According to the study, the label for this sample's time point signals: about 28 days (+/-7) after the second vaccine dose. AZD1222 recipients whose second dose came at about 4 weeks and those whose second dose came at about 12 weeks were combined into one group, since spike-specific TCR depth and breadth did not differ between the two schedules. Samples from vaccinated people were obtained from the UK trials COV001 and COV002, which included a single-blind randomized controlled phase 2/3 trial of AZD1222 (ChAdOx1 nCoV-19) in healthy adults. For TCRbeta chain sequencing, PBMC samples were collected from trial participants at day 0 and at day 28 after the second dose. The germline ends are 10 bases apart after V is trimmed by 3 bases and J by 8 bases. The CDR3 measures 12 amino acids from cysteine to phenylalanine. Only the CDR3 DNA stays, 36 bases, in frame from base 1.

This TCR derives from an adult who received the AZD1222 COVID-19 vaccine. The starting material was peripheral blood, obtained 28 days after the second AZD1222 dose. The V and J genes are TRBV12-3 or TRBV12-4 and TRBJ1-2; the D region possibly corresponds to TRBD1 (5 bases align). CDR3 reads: CASSFGGDGYTF. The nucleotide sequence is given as TGTGCCAGCAGTTTCGGGGGAGACGGCTACACCTTC.